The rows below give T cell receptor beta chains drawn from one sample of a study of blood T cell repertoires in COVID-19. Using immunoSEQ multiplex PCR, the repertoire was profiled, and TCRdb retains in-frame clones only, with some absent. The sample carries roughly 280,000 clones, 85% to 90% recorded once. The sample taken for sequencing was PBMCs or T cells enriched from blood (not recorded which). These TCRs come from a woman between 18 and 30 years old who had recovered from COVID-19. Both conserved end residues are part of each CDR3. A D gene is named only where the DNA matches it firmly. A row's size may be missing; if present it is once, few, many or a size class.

DNA: TGCGCCAGCAGCAAACCGACAGGGGGCCCTGAAAAACTGTTTTTT
CDR3: CASSKPTGGPEKLFF
J: TRBJ1-4
D: TRBD1
size: few
V: TRBV5-1

DNA: TGCGCCAGCAGCCGGACTAGCGGGGGGGCGAGCACCGGGGAGCTGTTTTTT
CDR3: CASSRTSGGASTGELFF
J: TRBJ2-2
D: TRBD2
size: -
V: TRBV5-1

DNA: TGCGCCAGCAGACCATCCGGGACAAAGAACACTGAAGCTTTCTTT
CDR3: CASRPSGTKNTEAFF
J: TRBJ1-1
D: -
size: -
V: TRBV5-1

DNA: TGCGCCAGCAGCCTAAACCCAGACAGCGAGAACACTGAAGCTTTCTTT
CDR3: CASSLNPDSENTEAFF
J: TRBJ1-1
D: -
size: -
V: TRBV4-1

DNA: TGTGCCAGCAGTACCCGGGACAGGGACGCCCAAGAGACCCAGTACTTC
CDR3: CASSTRDRDAQETQYF
J: TRBJ2-5
D: TRBD1
size: -
V: TRBV27

DNA: TGTGCCAGCAGCGTAGGCTCAGCGGGGGGACAGAACACTGAAGCTTTCTTT
CDR3: CASSVGSAGGQNTEAFF
J: TRBJ1-1
D: -
size: -
V: TRBV9

DNA: TGTGCCACAAGCCGCAGCGAGTATAATTCACCCCTCCACTTT
CDR3: CATSRSEYNSPLHF
J: TRBJ1-6
D: -
size: -
V: TRBV6-5

DNA: TGTGCCAGCAGCTTACTCAGGGGAGGGGAGCAGTACTTC
CDR3: CASSLLRGGEQYF
J: TRBJ2-7
D: -
size: -
V: TRBV7-9

DNA: TGTGCCAGCAGCGTGACAGGCCGCAATGAAAAACTGTTTTTT
CDR3: CASSVTGRNEKLFF
J: TRBJ1-4
D: -
size: -
V: TRBV9

DNA: TGTGCCAGCAGCCAAGATTCCTGGGCAGAAACTCAGCCCCAGCATTTT
CDR3: CASSQDSWAETQPQHF
J: TRBJ1-5
D: -
size: -
V: TRBV4-2

DNA: TGCGCCAGCAGCTTGGCCGCAGGAACCTACGAGCAGTACTTC
CDR3: CASSLAAGTYEQYF
J: TRBJ2-7
D: -
size: -
V: TRBV5-1

DNA: TGTGCCAGCAGTTCACAGGGGAACACTGAAGCTTTCTTT
CDR3: CASSSQGNTEAFF
J: TRBJ1-1
D: -
size: -
V: TRBV7-3

DNA: TGTGCCAGCAGCTTAGGAGCGACTAGCACCGGGGAGCTGTTTTTT
CDR3: CASSLGATSTGELFF
J: TRBJ2-2
D: -
size: -
V: TRBV7-6

DNA: TGCGCCAGCGGGGCGACTGGCTACACCTTC
CDR3: CASGATGYTF
J: TRBJ1-2
D: -
size: -
V: TRBV10-1

DNA: TGTGCCAGCAGCCCAACCGGGACAGCCGACAACTTT
CDR3: CASSPTGTADNF
J: TRBJ1-1
D: TRBD1
size: -
V: TRBV9

DNA: TGTGCCAGCAGCAGCGGGACAGGGAGACCCCCCTCGAAAGGCTACACCTTC
CDR3: CASSSGTGRPPSKGYTF
J: TRBJ1-2
D: TRBD1
size: few
V: TRBV11-2

DNA: TGTGCCATCAGTGAGTCGCAGCTCGGGGGTGGAGATACGCAGTATTTT
CDR3: CAISESQLGGGDTQYF
J: TRBJ2-3
D: -
size: -
V: TRBV10-3

DNA: TGTGCCAGCAGCCAAGGCTATTCCGGGACAGCGAAATTCTATGGCTACACCTTC
CDR3: CASSQGYSGTAKFYGYTF
J: TRBJ1-2
D: TRBD1
size: -
V: TRBV5-5

DNA: TGTGCCAGTAGTATCCAGGGGTATCAGCCCCAGCATTTT
CDR3: CASSIQGYQPQHF
J: TRBJ1-5
D: -
size: -
V: TRBV19

DNA: TGTGCCTCCTCGACTAGCGGGGGGGCACGTACCGGGGAGCTGTTTTTT
CDR3: CASSTSGGARTGELFF
J: TRBJ2-2
D: TRBD2
size: -
V: TRBV27

DNA: TGTGCCAGCAGCCCACAGGGGGCCACAGATACGCAGTATTTT
CDR3: CASSPQGATDTQYF
J: TRBJ2-3
D: TRBD1
size: once
V: TRBV28

DNA: TGTGCCAGCAGTGATGGACAGGGGGAGAACAATGAGCAGTTCTTC
CDR3: CASSDGQGENNEQFF
J: TRBJ2-1
D: TRBD1
size: once
V: TRBV27